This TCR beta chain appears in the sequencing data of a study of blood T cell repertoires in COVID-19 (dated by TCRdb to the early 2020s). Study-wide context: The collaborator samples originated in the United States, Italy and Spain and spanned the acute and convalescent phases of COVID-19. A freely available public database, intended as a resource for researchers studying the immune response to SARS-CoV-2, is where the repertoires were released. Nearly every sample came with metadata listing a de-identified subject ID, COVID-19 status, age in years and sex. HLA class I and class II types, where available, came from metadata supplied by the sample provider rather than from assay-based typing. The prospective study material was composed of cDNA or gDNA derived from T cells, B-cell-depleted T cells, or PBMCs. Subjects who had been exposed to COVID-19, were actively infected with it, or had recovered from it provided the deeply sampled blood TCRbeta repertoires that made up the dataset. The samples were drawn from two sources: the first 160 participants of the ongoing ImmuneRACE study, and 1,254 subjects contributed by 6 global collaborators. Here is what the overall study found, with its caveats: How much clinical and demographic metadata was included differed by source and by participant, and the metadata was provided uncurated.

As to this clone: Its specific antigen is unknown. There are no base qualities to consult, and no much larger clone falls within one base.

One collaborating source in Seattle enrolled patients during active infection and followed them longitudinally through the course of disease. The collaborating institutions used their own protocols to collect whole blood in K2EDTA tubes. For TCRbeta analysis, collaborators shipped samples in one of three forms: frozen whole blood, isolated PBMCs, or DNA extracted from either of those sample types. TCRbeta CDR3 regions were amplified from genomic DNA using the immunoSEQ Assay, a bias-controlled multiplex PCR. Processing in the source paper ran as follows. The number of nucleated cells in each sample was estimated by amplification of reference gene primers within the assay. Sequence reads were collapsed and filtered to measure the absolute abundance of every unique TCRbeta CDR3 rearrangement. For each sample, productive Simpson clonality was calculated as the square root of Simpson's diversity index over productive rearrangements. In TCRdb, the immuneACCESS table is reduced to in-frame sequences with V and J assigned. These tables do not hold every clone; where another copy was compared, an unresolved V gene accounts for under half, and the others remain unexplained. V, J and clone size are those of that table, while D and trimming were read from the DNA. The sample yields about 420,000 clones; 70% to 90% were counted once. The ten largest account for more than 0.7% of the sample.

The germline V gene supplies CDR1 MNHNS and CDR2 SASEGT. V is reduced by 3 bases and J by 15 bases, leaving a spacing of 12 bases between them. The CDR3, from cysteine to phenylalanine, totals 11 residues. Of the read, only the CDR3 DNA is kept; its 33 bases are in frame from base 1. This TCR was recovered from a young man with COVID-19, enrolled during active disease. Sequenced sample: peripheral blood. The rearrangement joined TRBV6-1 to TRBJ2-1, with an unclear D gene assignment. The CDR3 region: CASSESVRSFF. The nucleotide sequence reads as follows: TGTGCCAGCAGTGAGTCGGTTCGATCGTTCTTC.